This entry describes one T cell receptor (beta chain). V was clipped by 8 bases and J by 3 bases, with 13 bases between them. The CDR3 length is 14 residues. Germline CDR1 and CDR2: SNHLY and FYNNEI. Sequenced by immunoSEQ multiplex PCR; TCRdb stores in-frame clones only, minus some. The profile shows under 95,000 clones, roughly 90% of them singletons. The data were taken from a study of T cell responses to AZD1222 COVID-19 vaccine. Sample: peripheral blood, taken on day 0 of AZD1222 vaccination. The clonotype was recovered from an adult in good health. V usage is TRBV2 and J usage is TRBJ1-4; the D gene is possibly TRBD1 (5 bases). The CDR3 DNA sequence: TGTGCCAGCTGCGAGGGGACGGCTAATGAAAAACTGTTTTTT. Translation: CASCEGTANEKLFF.